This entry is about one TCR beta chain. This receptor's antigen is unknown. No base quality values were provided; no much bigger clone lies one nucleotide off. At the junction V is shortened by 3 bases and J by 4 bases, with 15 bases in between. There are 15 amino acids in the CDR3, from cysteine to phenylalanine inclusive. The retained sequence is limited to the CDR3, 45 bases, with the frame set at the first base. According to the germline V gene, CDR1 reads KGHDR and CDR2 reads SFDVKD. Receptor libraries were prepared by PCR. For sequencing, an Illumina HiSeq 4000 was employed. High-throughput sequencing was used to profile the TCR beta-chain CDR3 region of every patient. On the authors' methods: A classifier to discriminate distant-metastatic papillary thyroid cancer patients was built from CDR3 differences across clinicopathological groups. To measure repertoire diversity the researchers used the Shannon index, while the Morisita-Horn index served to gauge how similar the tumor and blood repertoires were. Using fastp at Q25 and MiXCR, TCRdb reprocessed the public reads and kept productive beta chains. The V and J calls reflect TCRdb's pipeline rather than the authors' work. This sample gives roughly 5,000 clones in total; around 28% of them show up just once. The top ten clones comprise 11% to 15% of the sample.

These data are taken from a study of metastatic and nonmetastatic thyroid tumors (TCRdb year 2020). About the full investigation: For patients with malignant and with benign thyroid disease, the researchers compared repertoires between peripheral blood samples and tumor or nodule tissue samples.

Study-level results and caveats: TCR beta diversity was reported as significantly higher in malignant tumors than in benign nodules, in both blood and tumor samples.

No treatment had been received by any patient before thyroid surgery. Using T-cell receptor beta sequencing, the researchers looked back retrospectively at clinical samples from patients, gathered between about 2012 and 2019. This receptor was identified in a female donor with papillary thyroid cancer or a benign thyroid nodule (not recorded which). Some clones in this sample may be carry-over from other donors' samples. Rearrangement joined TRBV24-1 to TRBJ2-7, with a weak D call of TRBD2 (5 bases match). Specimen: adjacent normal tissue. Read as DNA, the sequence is TGTGCCACCAGTGATAGCGGCTCCCGCCCTTACGAGCAGTACTTC. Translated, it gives CATSDSGSRPYEQYF.